Listed here is a single T cell receptor beta chain. Its antigen is undetermined. The data belong to a study of cytomegalovirus exposure and HLA in healthy donors. CDR1 is SEHNR and CDR2 is FQNEAQ in the germline V gene (reference sequence). The CDR3 loop spans 17 amino acids. Germline trimming cut 5 bases from V and 4 bases from J; bases unmatched to any gene: 11. The study, taken as a whole, reports: High sensitivity and specificity were reportedly achieved when the classifier diagnosed cytomegalovirus status.

The study ran its PCR with 60 Vbeta and 13 Jbeta primers. Only in-frame clones appear in the TCRdb table, and some are missing; sequencing was by immunoSEQ multiplex PCR. The sample has about 150,000 clones, and its top ten clones hold about 1.6%. The chain carries TRBV7-9 and TRBJ2-7; 13 nucleotides line up with TRBD2. The receptor was isolated from a woman aged 45-59 years in good health and CMV-seronegative. The sequencing input was PBMCs. CDR3 DNA: TGTGCCAGCAGCACAGGACTAGCGGGGGTTCCACCGTACGAGCAGTACTTC. Amino acids: CASSTGLAGVPPYEQYF. The complete variable domain, with remaining parts taken from reference TRBV7-9 and TRBJ2-7, reads DTGVSQNPRHKITKRGQNVTFRCDPISEHNRLYWYRQTLGQGPEFLTYFQNEAQLEKSRLLSDRFSAERPKGSFSTLEIQRTEQGDSAMYLCASSTGLAGVPPYEQYFGPGTRLTVT.